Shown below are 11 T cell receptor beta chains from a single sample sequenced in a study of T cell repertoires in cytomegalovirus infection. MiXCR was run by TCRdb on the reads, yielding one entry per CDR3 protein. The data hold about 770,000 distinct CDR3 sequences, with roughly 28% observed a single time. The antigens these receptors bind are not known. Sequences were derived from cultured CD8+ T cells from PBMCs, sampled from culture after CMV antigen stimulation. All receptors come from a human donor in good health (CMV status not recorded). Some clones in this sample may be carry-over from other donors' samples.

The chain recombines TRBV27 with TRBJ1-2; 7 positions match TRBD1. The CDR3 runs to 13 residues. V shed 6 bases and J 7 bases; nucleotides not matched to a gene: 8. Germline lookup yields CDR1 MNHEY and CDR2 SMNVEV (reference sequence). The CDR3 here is CASRTGTVRGYTF. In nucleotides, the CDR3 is TGTGCCAGCAGGACTGGGACAGTTCGTGGCTACACCTTC.

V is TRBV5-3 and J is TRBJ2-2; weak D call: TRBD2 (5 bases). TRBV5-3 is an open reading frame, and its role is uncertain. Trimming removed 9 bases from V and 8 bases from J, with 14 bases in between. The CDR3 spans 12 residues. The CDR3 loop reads CATHGKRGELFF. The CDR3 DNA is TGTGCCACCCACGGGAAACGGGGGGAGCTGTTTTTT.

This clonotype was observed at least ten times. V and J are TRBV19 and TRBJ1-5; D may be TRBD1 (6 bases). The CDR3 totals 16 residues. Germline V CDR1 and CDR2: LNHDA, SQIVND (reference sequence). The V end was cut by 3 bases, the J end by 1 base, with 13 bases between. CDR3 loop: CASSIAGGPSNQPQHF. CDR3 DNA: TGTGCCAGTAGTATCGCCGGGGGGCCCAGCAATCAGCCCCAGCATTTT.

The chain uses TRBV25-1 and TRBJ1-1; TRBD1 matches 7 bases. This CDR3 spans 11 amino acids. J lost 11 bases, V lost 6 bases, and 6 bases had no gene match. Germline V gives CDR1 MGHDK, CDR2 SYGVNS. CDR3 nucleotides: TGTGCCAGCAGGGAGACAGGGACGGCTTTCTTT. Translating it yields CASRETGTAFF.

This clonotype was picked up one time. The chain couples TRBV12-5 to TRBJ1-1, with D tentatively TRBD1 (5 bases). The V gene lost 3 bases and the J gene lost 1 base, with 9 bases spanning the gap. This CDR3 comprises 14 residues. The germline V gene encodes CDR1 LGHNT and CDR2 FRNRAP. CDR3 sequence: CASGLGAGNTEAFF. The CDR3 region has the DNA TGTGCTAGTGGTTTAGGGGCGGGGAACACTGAAGCTTTCTTT.

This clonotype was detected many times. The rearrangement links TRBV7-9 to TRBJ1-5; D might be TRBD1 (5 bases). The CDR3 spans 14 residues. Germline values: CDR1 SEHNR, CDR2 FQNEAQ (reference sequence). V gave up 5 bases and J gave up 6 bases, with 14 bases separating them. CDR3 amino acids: CASSVGGVGQPQHF. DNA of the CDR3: TGTGCCAGCAGCGTCGGAGGGGTTGGTCAGCCCCAGCATTTT. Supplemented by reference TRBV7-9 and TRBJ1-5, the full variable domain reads DTGVSQNPRHKITKRGQNVTFRCDPISEHNRLYWYRQTLGQGPEFLTYFQNEAQLEKSRLLSDRFSAERPKGSFSTLEIQRTEQGDSAMYLCASSVGGVGQPQHFGDGTRLSIL.

For the CDR3, the DNA is TGTGCCAGCAGACCCCCACTAGCGGGGGGGCCAGGGGAGCAGTTCTTC. Its protein is CASRPPLAGGPGEQFF. The V call is TRBV11-2, the J call TRBJ2-1, with 13 positions matching TRBD2. Germline V gene data show CDR1 as SGHAT and CDR2 as FQNNGV. V shed 6 bases and J 10 bases; nucleotides not matched to a gene: 12. The CDR3 has 16 amino acids.

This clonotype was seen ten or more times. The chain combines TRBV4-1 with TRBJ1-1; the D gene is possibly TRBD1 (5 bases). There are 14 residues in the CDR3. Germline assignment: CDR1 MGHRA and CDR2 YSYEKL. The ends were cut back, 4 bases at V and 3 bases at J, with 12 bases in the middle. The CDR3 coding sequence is TGCGCCAGCAGCCCCAAGAGAGGGGACACTGAAGCTTTCTTT. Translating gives CASSPKRGDTEAFF.

Here the CDR3 DNA reads TGTGCCAGCAGTCACTCATTAACACAGGGTCATCAGCCCCAGCATTTT. It translates to CASSHSLTQGHQPQHF. The V gene is TRBV12-3 or TRBV12-4, the J gene TRBJ1-5; TRBD1 is a possible D gene (6 bases). This CDR3 spans 16 amino acids. With 5 bases removed from V and 5 bases from J, the gap between germline ends came to 19 bases.

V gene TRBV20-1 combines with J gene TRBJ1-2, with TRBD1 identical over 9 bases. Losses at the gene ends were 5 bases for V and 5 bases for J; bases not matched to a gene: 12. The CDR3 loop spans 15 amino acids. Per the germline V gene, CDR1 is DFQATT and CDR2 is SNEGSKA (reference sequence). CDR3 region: CSAPKTTGGGYGYTF. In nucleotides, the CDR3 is TGCAGTGCTCCGAAGACGACAGGGGGGGGGTATGGCTACACCTTC.

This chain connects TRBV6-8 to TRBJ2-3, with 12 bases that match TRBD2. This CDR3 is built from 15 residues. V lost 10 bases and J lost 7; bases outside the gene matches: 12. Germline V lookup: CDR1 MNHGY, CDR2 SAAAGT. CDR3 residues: CATVTGTSGPNTQYF. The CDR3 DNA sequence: TGTGCCACCGTGACAGGGACTAGCGGGCCGAATACGCAGTATTTT.